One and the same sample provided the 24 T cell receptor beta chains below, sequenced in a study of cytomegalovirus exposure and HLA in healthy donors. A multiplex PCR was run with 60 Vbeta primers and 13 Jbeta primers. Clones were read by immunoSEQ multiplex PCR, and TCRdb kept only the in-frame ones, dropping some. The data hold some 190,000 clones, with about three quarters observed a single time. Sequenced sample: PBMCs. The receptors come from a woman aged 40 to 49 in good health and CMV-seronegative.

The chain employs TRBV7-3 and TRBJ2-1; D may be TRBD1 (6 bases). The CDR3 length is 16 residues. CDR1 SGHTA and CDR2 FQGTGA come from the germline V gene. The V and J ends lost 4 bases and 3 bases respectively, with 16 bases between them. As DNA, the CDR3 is TGTGCCAGCAGCTCGTGGGGGACACCCATCTACAATGAGCAGTTCTTC. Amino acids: CASSSWGTPIYNEQFF.

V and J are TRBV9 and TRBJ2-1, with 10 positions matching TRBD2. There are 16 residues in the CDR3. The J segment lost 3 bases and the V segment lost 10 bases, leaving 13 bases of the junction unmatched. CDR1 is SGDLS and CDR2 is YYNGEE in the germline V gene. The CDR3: CASGTSAIMGYNEQFF. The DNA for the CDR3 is TGTGCCTCCGGGACTAGCGCCATTATGGGCTACAATGAGCAGTTCTTC.

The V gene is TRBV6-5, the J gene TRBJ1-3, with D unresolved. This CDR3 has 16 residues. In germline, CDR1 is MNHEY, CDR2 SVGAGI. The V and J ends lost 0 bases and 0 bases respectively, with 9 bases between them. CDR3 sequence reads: CASSYSKQPSGNTIYF. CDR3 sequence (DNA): TGTGCCAGCAGTTACTCGAAACAGCCCTCTGGAAACACCATATATTTT.

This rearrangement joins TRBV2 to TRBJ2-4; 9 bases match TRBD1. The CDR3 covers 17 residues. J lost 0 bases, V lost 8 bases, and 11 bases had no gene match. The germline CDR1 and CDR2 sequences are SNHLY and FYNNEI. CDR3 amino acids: CASWGYGTGLAKNIQYF. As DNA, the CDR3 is TGTGCCAGCTGGGGGTATGGGACAGGGCTAGCCAAAAACATTCAGTACTTC.

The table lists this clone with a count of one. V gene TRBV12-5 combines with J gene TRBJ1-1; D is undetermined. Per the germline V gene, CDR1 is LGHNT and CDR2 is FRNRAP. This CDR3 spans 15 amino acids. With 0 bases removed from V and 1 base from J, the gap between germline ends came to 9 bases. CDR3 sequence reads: CASGLVGEANTEAFF. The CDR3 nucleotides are TGTGCTAGTGGTTTGGTTGGTGAGGCGAACACTGAAGCTTTCTTT. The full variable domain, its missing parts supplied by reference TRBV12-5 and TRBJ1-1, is DARVTQTPRHKVTEMGQEVTMRCQPILGHNTVFWYRQTMMQGLELLAYFRNRAPLDDSGMPKDRFSAEMPDATLATLKIQPSEPRDSAVYFCASGLVGEANTEAFFGQGTRLTVV.

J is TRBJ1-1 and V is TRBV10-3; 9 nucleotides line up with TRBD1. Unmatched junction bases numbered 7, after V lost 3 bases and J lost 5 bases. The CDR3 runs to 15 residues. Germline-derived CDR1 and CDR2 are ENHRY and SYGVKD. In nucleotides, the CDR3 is TGTGCCATCAGTGATAAGACAGGGGGGGGGACTGAAGCTTTCTTT. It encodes CAISDKTGGGTEAFF.

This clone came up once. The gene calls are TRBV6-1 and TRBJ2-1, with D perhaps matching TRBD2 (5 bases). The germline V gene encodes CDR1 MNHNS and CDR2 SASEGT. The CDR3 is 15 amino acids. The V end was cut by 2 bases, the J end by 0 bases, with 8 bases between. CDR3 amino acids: CASSEPGISYNEQFF. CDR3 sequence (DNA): TGTGCCAGCAGTGAACCCGGGATCTCCTACAATGAGCAGTTCTTC.

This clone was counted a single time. The CDR3 sequence is CASSWTSGSANEQFF. The CDR3, as DNA: TGTGCCAGCAGCTGGACTAGCGGGAGCGCGAATGAGCAGTTCTTC. The V gene is TRBV7-2, the J gene TRBJ2-1, with 13 bases aligning to TRBD2. CDR3 length equals 15 residues. After removal of 4 bases from V and 7 bases from J, the junction contained 4 bases not matched to a gene. Germline lookup yields CDR1 SGHTA and CDR2 FQGNSA.

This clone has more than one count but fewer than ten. The chain's CDR3 is CASSDGPGGRTGELFF. In DNA, the CDR3 is TGCGCCAGCAGCGACGGGCCAGGGGGCCGCACCGGGGAGCTGTTTTTT. The genes are TRBV5-1 and TRBJ2-2; 8 bases agree with TRBD1. Germline V CDR1 and CDR2: SGHRS, YFSETQ. The V and J ends lost 4 bases and 4 bases, in that order; junction bases with no gene match: 9. This CDR3 contains 16 residues.

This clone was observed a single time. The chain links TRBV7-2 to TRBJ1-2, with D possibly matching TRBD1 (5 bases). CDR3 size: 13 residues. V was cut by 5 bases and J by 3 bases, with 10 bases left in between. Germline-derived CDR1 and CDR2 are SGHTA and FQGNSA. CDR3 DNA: TGTGCCAGCAGCCTACGACAGTACTATGGCTACACCTTC. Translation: CASSLRQYYGYTF.

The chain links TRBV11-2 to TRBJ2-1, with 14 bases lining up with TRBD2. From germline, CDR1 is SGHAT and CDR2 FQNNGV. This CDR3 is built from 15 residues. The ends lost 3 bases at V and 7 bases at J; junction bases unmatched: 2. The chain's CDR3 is CASSLGLAGVNEQFF. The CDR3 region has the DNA TGTGCCAGCAGCTTGGGACTAGCGGGAGTGAATGAGCAGTTCTTC.

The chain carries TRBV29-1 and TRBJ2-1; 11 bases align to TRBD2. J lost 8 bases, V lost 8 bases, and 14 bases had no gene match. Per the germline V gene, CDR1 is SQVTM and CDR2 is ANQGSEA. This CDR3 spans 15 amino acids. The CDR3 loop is CSLNLAGGPDHEQFF. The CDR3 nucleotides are TGCAGCCTAAACTTAGCGGGAGGGCCGGACCATGAGCAGTTCTTC.

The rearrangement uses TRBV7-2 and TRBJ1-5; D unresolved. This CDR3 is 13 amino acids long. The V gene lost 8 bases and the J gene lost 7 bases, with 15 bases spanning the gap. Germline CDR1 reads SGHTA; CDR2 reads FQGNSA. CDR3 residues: CASGGEGRQPQHF. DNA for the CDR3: TGTGCCAGCGGCGGGGAGGGTAGGCAGCCCCAGCATTTT.

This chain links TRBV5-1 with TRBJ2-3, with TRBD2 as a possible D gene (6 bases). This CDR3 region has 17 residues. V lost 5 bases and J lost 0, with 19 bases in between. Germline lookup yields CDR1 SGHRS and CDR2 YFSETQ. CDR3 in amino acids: CASSPTARDWSTDTQYF. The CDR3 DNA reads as TGCGCCAGCAGTCCGACAGCCCGGGACTGGAGCACAGATACGCAGTATTTT.

CDR3 sequence (DNA): TGTGCCAGCAGCGCCGGACTAGCGACCCGGGATGAGCAGTTCTTC. Translated: CASSAGLATRDEQFF. The chain links TRBV9 to TRBJ2-1; TRBD2 matches 9 bases. This CDR3 is built from 15 residues. The V gene end was trimmed by 3 bases and the J gene end by 8 bases; junction bases not matched to a gene: 9. Germline assignment: CDR1 SGDLS and CDR2 YYNGEE.

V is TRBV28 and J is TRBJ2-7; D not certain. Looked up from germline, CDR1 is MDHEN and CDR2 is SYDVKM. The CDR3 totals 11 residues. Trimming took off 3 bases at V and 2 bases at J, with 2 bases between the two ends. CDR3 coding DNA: TGTGCCAGCAGTTTCGCCTACGAGCAGTACTTC. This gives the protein CASSFAYEQYF.

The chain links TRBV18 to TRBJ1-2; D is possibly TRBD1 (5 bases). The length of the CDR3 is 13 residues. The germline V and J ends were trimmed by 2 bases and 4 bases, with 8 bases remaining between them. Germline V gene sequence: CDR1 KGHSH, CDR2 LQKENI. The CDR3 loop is CASSPAQVYGYTF. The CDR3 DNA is TGTGCCAGCTCACCAGCACAGGTCTATGGCTACACCTTC.

For the CDR3, the DNA is TGTGCCAGCAGCCAAAGTGGAGAACATGGCTACACCTTC. Its protein is CASSQSGEHGYTF. The chain has TRBV14 and TRBJ1-2; no clear D. CDR3 length equals 13 residues. The germline V and J ends were trimmed by 2 bases and 6 bases, with 10 bases remaining between them. Germline V gives CDR1 SGHDN, CDR2 FVKESK.

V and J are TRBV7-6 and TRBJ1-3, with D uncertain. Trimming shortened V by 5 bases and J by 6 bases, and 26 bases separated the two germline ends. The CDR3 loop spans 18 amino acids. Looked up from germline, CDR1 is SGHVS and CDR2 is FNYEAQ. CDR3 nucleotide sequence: TGTGCCAGCAGCCCCGAGGCTGAGGGTTGGGGAGCTAAAAACACCATATATTTT. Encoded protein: CASSPEAEGWGAKNTIYF.

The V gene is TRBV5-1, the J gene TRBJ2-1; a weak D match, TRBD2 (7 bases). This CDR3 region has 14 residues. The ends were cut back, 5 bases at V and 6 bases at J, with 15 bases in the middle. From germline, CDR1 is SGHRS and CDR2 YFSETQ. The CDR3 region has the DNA TGCGCCAGCAGTTTGACAAGGGGGGGCAATGAGCAGTTCTTC. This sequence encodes CASSLTRGGNEQFF.

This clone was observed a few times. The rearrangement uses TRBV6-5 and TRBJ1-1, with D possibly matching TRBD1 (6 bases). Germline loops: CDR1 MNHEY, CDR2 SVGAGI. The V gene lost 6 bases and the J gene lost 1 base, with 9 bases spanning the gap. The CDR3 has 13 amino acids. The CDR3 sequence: CASRVGQNTEAFF. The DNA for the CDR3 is TGTGCCAGCAGGGTGGGACAGAACACTGAAGCTTTCTTT.

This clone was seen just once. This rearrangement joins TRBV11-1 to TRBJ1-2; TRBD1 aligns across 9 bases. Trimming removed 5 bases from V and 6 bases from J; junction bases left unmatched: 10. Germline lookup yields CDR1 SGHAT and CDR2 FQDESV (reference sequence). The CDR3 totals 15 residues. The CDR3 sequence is CASSPDRGGRNGYTF. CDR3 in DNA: TGTGCCAGCAGCCCGGACAGGGGCGGACGAAATGGCTACACCTTC.

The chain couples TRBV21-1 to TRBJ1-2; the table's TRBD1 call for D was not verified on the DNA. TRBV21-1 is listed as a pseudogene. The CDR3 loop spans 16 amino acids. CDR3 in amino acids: CASSKASDRGRGGYTF. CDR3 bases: TGTGCCAGCAGCAAAGCCTCAGACAGGGGGCGAGGAGGCTACACCTTC.

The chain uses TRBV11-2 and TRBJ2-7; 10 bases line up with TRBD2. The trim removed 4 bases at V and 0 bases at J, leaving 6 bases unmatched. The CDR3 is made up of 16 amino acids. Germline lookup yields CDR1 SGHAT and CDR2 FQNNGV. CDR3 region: CASSSILAGSSYEQYF. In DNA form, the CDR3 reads TGTGCCAGCAGCTCGATACTAGCGGGAAGCTCCTACGAGCAGTACTTC.